This T cell receptor (beta chain) was sequenced for a study of cytomegalovirus exposure and HLA in healthy donors. General study findings and limits: When analyzed later, a missense DCLRE1C variant was found to be linked to TCR beta V- and J-gene trimming.

Use of 60 Vbeta and 13 Jbeta primers characterized the PCR. Sequencing used immunoSEQ multiplex PCR; TCRdb keeps in-frame clones, though not all of them. The profile shows approximately 100,000 clones, over 70% of them singletons. Points on this clone: Its antigen is unidentified. This sample also contains other DNA sequences that code for the same CDR3.

The CDR3 extends over 15 amino acids. Deletions cut 5 bases from V and 0 bases from J, with 11 bases between. Germline CDR1 SGHRS, CDR2 YFSETQ. This rearrangement joins TRBV5-1 to TRBJ1-4; maybe TRBD1 (5 bases). The origin of this receptor is a young man in good health and CMV-seropositive. The sequencing sample was made of PBMCs. The CDR3 nucleotides are TGCGCCAGCAGGGAGACAGTTGCAACTAATGAAAAACTGTTTTTT. It specifies CASRETVATNEKLFF. Complete variable domain (other parts from reference TRBV5-1 and TRBJ1-4): KAGVTQTPRYLIKTRGQQVTLSCSPISGHRSVSWYQQTPGQGLQFLFEYFSETQRNKGNFPGRFSGRQFSNSRSEMNVSTLELGDSALYLCASRETVATNEKLFFGSGTQLSVL.